The source of this TCR beta chain is a study of T cell responses to AZD1222 COVID-19 vaccine. Study-wide findings and caveats: No repertoire was sampled before or during the peak T cell response, only after it. Recipients of AZD1222 seropositive at baseline numbered only 5 to 7. Increases in Spike-specific TCR breadth and depth were seen after two AZD1222 doses. White British ancestry dominated among donors, who included more females, and clonal diversity was possibly underestimated.

Trimming removed 5 bases at V and 5 bases at J, with 12 bases between. This CDR3 region has 13 residues. Germline V gives CDR1 LNHDA, CDR2 SQIVND (reference sequence). With respect to this clone: Its target is not known.

Repertoires were generated with immunoSEQ multiplex PCR, while TCRdb's copy carries only in-frame clones and drops some. The sample holds almost 70,000 clones, approximately 87% seen once. This chain uses TRBV19 with TRBJ1-2; no clear D gene. The sample was peripheral blood, taken 28 days after the second AZD1222 dose. The sequence was collected from an adult who received the AZD1222 COVID-19 vaccine. The CDR3 loop reads CASSSRATYGYTF. In DNA, the CDR3 is TGTGCCAGTAGTTCCCGGGCTACGTATGGCTACACCTTC.